The rows below give T cell receptor beta chains drawn from one sample of a study of cytomegalovirus exposure and HLA in healthy donors. Clones were sequenced by immunoSEQ multiplex PCR, and TCRdb holds only the in-frame ones, with some missing. The sample carries 65,000 to 70,000 clones, about nine tenths recorded once. Sequencing used PBMCs. These receptors were collected from a man in his late teens or twenties in good health and CMV-seronegative. Each CDR3 is given with its conserved first and last residue. D genes are given only for firm matches. A clone size is listed for some rows: how often the clone was seen (once, few, many), or a class if it is expanded.

J,size,V,D,DNA,CDR3
TRBJ1-5,NA,TRBV11-2,NA,TGTGCCAGCAGCTTTGGGGCTAGCAATCAGCCCCAGCATTTT,CASSFGASNQPQHF
TRBJ2-2,NA,TRBV7-9,TRBD1,TGTGCCAGCAGCTTTACGACAGGGTCTACCGGGGAGCTGTTTTTT,CASSFTTGSTGELFF
TRBJ2-5,NA,TRBV19,TRBD1,TGTGCCAGTAGGTTCACAGGGGGCAACGGAGAGACCCAGTACTTC,CASRFTGGNGETQYF
TRBJ1-2,NA,TRBV28,NA,TGTGCCAGCAGTCACTCCCTTGGCTACACCTTC,CASSHSLGYTF
TRBJ2-1,NA,TRBV11-1,TRBD2,TGTGCCAGCAGCTCCCGGTCTAGCGGTCAAGGGGCCAATGAGCAGTTCTTC,CASSSRSSGQGANEQFF
TRBJ1-2,NA,TRBV5-1,NA,TGCGCCAGCAGCTTGGCTACCTCGACAGGCTATGGCTACACCTTC,CASSLATSTGYGYTF
TRBJ2-1,NA,TRBV4-3,TRBD1,TGCGCCAGCAGCCAAGGAGAACAGGGGGGCTACAATGAGCAGTTCTTC,CASSQGEQGGYNEQFF
TRBJ2-1,NA,TRBV6-4,NA,TGTGCCAGCAGTGAAGAGGCCGACGGGAAGCAGTTCTTC,CASSEEADGKQFF
TRBJ1-1,NA,TRBV6-1,TRBD1,TGTGCCAGCACTCGGGACAGCTGGAACACTGAAGCTTTCTTT,CASTRDSWNTEAFF
TRBJ2-1,NA,TRBV7-9,NA,TGTGCCAGCTATAAAGGGAGTACCTACAATGAGCAGTTCTTC,CASYKGSTYNEQFF
TRBJ2-5,NA,TRBV5-1,TRBD1,TGCGCCAGCAGCTCGACCATGGGACAGGGGCTTGGAGAGACCCAGTACTTC,CASSSTMGQGLGETQYF
TRBJ2-6,NA,TRBV6-5,NA,TGTGCCAGCAGTTACTCCCGGACAGCTGGGGCCAACGTCCTGACTTTC,CASSYSRTAGANVLTF
TRBJ2-6,once,TRBV19,TRBD1,TGTGCCAGTAGTATTTACGCACAGGGGGCAGGAGGGGCCAACGTCCTGACTTTC,CASSIYAQGAGGANVLTF
TRBJ2-6,NA,TRBV27,NA,TGTGCCAGCAGTCTTTCTGGGGCCAACGTCCTGACTTTC,CASSLSGANVLTF
TRBJ2-1,NA,TRBV5-4,TRBD2,TGTGCCAGCAGCTTGGAACTAGCGGACAATGAGCAGTTCTTC,CASSLELADNEQFF
TRBJ2-1,NA,TRBV4-1,TRBD2,TGCGCCAGCAGCCAAGAAGCGGGGAGCTCCTACAATGAGCAGTTCTTC,CASSQEAGSSYNEQFF
TRBJ2-7,once,TRBV19,TRBD2,TGTGCCAGTAGTATCGGGACTAGAGTTTACGAGCAGTACTTC,CASSIGTRVYEQYF
TRBJ2-7,once,TRBV5-1,TRBD1,TGCGCCAGCAGCGTGGACAGGGGACGCTACGAGCAGTACTTC,CASSVDRGRYEQYF
TRBJ2-6,medium-sized,TRBV28,TRBD1,TGTGCCAGCAGTTCGGGACAGGTCTCTGGGGCCAACGTCCTGACTTTC,CASSSGQVSGANVLTF
TRBJ1-1,NA,TRBV11-3,NA,TGTGCCAGCAGCTCCGAGACTGAAGCTTTCTTT,CASSSETEAFF
TRBJ2-3,once,TRBV28,TRBD2,TGTGCCAGCACGATAGGGACTAGAGGCACAGATACGCAGTATTTT,CASTIGTRGTDTQYF
TRBJ2-2,few,TRBV2,TRBD2,TGTGCCAGCGCTCGGGCTAGCGGGAGCACCGGGGAGCTGTTTTTT,CASARASGSTGELFF
TRBJ2-2,NA,TRBV27,TRBD1,TGTGCCAGCAGTTACGGGACAGGGCGGTTCGCCGGGGAGCTGTTTTTT,CASSYGTGRFAGELFF
TRBJ1-5,NA,TRBV11-2,NA,TGTGCCAGCAGCTTACGGGGGAATCAGCCCCAGCATTTT,CASSLRGNQPQHF
TRBJ2-2,NA,TRBV29-1,NA,TGCAGCGTCTCCAGGAACACCGGGGAGCTGTTTTTT,CSVSRNTGELFF
TRBJ1-4,NA,TRBV28,NA,TGTGCCAGCAGTTTATCAGGGCTCGGTGAAAAACTGTTTTTT,CASSLSGLGEKLFF
TRBJ1-1,NA,TRBV19,NA,TGTGCCAGTAGTATTGAGAATACGGTTTGGTTAATTGGAGGCATGAACACTGAAGCTTTCTTT,CASSIENTVWLIGGMNTEAFF
TRBJ2-7,once,TRBV28,TRBD1,TGTGCCAGCAGTACGGCAGGGGGCTACGAGCAGTACTTC,CASSTAGGYEQYF
TRBJ1-1,NA,TRBV19,NA,TGTGCCAGTAGTGAGGAGCCGAACACTGAAGCTTTCTTT,CASSEEPNTEAFF
TRBJ2-3,NA,TRBV19,TRBD1,TGTGCCAGTAGCAAGGGGGCGCGTGATACGCAGTATTTT,CASSKGARDTQYF
TRBJ2-3,NA,TRBV5-5,NA,TGTGCCAGCAGCTTGGAGCGCTACACAGATACGCAGTATTTT,CASSLERYTDTQYF